The 7 T cell receptor beta chains presented below share a single source sample, sequenced in a study of cytotoxic CD8 clonotypes in ibrutinib-treated CLL. Some clones are missing from TCRdb's copy, which holds only in-frame ones; the method was immunoSEQ multiplex PCR. This sample has some 130,000 clones, with 75% to 80% found just once. Specimen: PBMCs, collected after 24 months of ibrutinib treatment. The receptor set was obtained from a human donor with chronic lymphocytic leukemia.

This chain uses TRBV10-2 with TRBJ2-7; D gene unclear. From germline, CDR1 is WSHSY and CDR2 SAAADI. Trimming took off 1 base at V and 3 bases at J, with 1 base between the two ends. This CDR3 is built from 11 residues. Here the CDR3 DNA reads TGCGCCAGCAGTGAGTACTACGAGCAGTACTTC. Encoded protein: CASSEYYEQYF.

The chain joins TRBV7-2 to TRBJ1-1; D uncertain. CDR1 SGHTA and CDR2 FQGNSA come from the germline V gene. V lost 4 bases and J lost 0, with 15 bases in between. The CDR3 totals 16 residues. The chain's CDR3 is CASSSARPTVNTEAFF. CDR3 DNA: TGTGCCAGCAGCTCAGCCCGACCGACCGTGAACACTGAAGCTTTCTTT.

The sample holds one count of this clone. This sequence joins TRBV5-1 and TRBJ2-1, with D hard to call. Trimming left V 0 bases short and J 9 bases short, with 4 bases between. Germline V lookup: CDR1 SGHRS, CDR2 YFSETQ. This CDR3 has 11 residues. The CDR3 DNA is TGCGCCAGCAGCTTGGAGCGTGAGCAGTTCTTC. Translation: CASSLEREQFF. The full variable domain, with the rest looked up from reference TRBV5-1 and TRBJ2-1, is KAGVTQTPRYLIKTRGQQVTLSCSPISGHRSVSWYQQTPGQGLQFLFEYFSETQRNKGNFPGRFSGRQFSNSRSEMNVSTLELGDSALYLCASSLEREQFFGPGTRLTVL.

V and J are TRBV5-6 and TRBJ1-3, with D possibly matching TRBD1 (6 bases). Germline lookup yields CDR1 SGHDT and CDR2 YYEEEE. V was clipped by 4 bases and J by 0 bases, with 17 bases between them. This CDR3 spans 17 amino acids. In DNA form, the CDR3 reads TGTGCCAGCAGCGAAACGGGGGGACACGGCTCTGGAAACACCATATATTTT. Encoded protein: CASSETGGHGSGNTIYF.

The J gene is TRBJ2-5, the V gene TRBV29-1; perhaps TRBD1 as D (5 bases). Germline V gene lookup returns CDR1 SQVTM and CDR2 ANQGSEA. The V end was cut by 7 bases, the J end by 9 bases, with 18 bases between. The CDR3 covers 12 residues. CDR3 in DNA: TGCAGCGCCGTGGACGACAGTGAATCCCAGTACTTC. This encodes CSAVDDSESQYF. Full variable domain (missing parts from reference TRBV29-1 and TRBJ2-5): SAVISQKPSRDICQRGTSLTIQCQVDSQVTMMFWYRQQPGQSLTLIATANQGSEATYESGFVIDKFPISRPNLTFSTLTVSNMSPEDSSIYLCSAVDDSESQYFGPGTRLLVL.

This chain connects TRBV2 to TRBJ2-1; 10 nucleotides line up with TRBD2. Germline V gene lookup returns CDR1 SNHLY and CDR2 FYNNEI. V lost 2 bases and J lost 7; bases outside the gene matches: 8. The CDR3 has 16 residues. CDR3 protein: CASSELAGARWNEQFF. CDR3 sequence (DNA): TGTGCCAGCAGTGAACTAGCGGGGGCCAGGTGGAATGAGCAGTTCTTC.

The CDR3 region is CAARAAANTGELFF. The CDR3 DNA reads as TGTGCCGCTCGGGCGGCGGCTAACACCGGGGAGCTGTTTTTT. The V gene is TRBV2, the J gene TRBJ2-2; D unclear. V lost 11 bases and J 2 bases, leaving 15 bases between the germline ends. The CDR3 has 14 amino acids. Germline V gene data show CDR1 as SNHLY and CDR2 as FYNNEI.